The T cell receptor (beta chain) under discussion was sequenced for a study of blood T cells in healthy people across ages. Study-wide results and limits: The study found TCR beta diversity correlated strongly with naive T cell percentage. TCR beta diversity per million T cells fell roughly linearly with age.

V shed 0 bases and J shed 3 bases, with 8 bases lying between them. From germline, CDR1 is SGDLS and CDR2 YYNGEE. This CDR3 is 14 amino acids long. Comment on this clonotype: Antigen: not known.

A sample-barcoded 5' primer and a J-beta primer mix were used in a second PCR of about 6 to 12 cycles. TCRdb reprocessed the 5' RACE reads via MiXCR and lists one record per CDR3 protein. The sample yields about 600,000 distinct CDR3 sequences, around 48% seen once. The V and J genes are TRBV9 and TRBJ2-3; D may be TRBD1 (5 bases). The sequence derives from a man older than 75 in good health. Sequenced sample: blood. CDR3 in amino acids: CASSVGGKTDTQYF. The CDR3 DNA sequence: TGTGCCAGCAGCGTAGGGGGCAAAACAGATACGCAGTATTTT.